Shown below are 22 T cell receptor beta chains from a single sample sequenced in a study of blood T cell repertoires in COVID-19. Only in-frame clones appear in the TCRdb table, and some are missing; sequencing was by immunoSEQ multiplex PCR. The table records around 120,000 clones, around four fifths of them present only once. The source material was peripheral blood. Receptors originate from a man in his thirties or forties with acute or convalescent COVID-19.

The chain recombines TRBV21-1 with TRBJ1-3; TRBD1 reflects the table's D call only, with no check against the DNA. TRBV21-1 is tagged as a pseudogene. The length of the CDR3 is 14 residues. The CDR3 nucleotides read TGTGCCAGCAGCATAACCGGGACAGGGAACACCATATATTTT. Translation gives CASSITGTGNTIYF.

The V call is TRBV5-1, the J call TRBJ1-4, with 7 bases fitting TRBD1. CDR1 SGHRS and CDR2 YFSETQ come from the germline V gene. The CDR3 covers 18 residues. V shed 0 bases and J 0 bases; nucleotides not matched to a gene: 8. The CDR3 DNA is TGCGCCAGCAGCTTGGCCACCGGACAGGTTTCAACTAATGAAAAACTGTTTTTT. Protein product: CASSLATGQVSTNEKLFF.

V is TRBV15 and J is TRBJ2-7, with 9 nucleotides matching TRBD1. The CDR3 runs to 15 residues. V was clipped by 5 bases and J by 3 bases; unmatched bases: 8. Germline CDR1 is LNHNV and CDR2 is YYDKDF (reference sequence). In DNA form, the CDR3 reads TGTGCCACCAGCCTTCGACAGGGGGATAGCTACGAGCAGTACTTC. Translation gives CATSLRQGDSYEQYF.

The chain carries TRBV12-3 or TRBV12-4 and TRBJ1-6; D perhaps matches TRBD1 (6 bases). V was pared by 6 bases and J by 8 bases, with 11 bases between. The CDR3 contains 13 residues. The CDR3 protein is CASRQGLDSPLHF. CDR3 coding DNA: TGTGCCAGCAGACAGGGACTAGATTCACCCCTCCACTTT.

In DNA, the CDR3 is TGTGCCACCAGCCCTCTCGGGGGGGGCCGATCCTATGGCTACACCTTC. Amino acids: CATSPLGGGRSYGYTF. This rearrangement joins TRBV15 to TRBJ1-2; the D gene is possibly TRBD1 (6 bases). The CDR3 totals 16 residues. V lost 5 bases to trimming and J lost 4 bases, with 20 bases between them. CDR1 is LNHNV, CDR2 YYDKDF, per germline (reference sequence).

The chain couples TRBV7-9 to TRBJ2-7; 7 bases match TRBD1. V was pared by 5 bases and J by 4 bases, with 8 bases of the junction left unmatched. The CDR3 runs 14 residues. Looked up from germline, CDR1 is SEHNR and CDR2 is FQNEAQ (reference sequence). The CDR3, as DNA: TGTGCCAGCAGCCCCGACAGGGCGCGGTACGAGCAGTACTTC. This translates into CASSPDRARYEQYF.

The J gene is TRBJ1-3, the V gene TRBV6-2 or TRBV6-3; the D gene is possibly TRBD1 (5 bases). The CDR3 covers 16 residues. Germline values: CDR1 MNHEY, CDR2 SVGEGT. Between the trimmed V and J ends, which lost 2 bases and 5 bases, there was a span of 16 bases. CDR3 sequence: CASSYRGQGTRNTIYF. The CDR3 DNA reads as TGTGCCAGCAGTTACCGAGGACAAGGAACTCGAAACACCATATATTTT.

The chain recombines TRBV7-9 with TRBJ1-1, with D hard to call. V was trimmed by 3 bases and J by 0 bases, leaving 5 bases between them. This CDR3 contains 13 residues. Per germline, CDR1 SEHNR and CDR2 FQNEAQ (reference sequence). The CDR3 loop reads CASSFTVNTEAFF. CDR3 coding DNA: TGTGCCAGCAGCTTCACAGTGAACACTGAAGCTTTCTTT. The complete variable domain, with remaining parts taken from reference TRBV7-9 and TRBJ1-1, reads DTGVSQNPRHKITKRGQNVTFRCDPISEHNRLYWYRQTLGQGPEFLTYFQNEAQLEKSRLLSDRFSAERPKGSFSTLEIQRTEQGDSAMYLCASSFTVNTEAFFGQGTRLTVV.

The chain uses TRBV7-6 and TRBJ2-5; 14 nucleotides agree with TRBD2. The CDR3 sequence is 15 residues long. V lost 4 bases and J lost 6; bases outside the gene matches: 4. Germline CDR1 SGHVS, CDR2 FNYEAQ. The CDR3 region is CASSSGTSGGKTQYF. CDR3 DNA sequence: TGTGCCAGCAGCTCAGGGACTAGCGGGGGAAAGACCCAGTACTTC.

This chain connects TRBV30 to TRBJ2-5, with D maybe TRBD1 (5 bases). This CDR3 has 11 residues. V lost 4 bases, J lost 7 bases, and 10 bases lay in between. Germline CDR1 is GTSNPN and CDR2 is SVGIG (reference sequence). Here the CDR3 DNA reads TGTGCCTGGAAAGGGGCCCGGACCCAGTACTTC. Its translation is CAWKGARTQYF.

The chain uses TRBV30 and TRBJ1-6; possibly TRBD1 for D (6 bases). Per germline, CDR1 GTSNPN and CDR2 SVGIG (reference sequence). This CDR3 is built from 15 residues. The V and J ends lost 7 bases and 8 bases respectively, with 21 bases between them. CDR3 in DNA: TGTGCCTACTACAGGGACCCCAGTGGTGATTCACCCCTCCACTTT. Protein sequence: CAYYRDPSGDSPLHF.

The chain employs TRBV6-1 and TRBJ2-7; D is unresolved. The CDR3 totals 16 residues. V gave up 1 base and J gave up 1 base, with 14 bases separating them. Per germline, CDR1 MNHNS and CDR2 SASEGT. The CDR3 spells CASSEERLPRSYEQYF. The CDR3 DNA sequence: TGTGCCAGCAGTGAAGAGCGATTGCCGCGATCCTACGAGCAGTACTTC.

The CDR3 reads CASSLLGLNTDTQYF. In DNA form, the CDR3 reads TGTGCCAGCAGCTTACTGGGACTAAACACAGATACGCAGTATTTT. The chain employs TRBV7-2 and TRBJ2-3; 7 bases line up with TRBD2. With 2 bases clipped from V and 2 bases from J, the junction kept 4 bases outside the gene matches. Germline lookup yields CDR1 SGHTA and CDR2 FQGNSA. The CDR3 is 15 amino acids.

The CDR3 DNA reads as TGTGCCAGCAGTTTATCGGGTATTACGGGACAGCTGTATGGCTACACCTTC. Translated: CASSLSGITGQLYGYTF. This chain connects TRBV27 to TRBJ1-2; 7 positions agree with TRBD1. The CDR3 has 17 residues. Germline-derived CDR1 and CDR2 are MNHEY and SMNVEV (reference sequence). The ends lost 0 bases at V and 5 bases at J; junction bases unmatched: 12.

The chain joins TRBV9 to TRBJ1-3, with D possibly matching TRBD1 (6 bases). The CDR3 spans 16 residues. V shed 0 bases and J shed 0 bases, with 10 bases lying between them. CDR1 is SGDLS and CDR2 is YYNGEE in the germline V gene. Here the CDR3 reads CASSVGQGTSGNTIYF. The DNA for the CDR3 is TGTGCCAGCAGCGTAGGGCAGGGGACCTCTGGAAACACCATATATTTT.

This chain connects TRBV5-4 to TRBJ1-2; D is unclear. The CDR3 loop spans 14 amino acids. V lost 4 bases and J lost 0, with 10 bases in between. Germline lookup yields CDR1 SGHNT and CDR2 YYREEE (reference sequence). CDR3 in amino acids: CASSPGGPNYGYTF. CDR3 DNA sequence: TGTGCCAGCAGCCCTGGCGGGCCTAACTATGGCTACACCTTC.

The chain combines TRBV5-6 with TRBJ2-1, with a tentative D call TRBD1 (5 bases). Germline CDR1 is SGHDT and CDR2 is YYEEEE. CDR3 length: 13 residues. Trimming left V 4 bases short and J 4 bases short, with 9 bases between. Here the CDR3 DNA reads TGTGCCAGCAGCCCGGACACTTACAATGAGCAGTTCTTC. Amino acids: CASSPDTYNEQFF.

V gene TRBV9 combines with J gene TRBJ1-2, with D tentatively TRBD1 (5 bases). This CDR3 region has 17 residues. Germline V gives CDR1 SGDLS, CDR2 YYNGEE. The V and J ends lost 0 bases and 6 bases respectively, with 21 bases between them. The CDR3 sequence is CASSVDIEGRVLDGYTF. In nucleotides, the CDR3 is TGTGCCAGCAGCGTAGATATAGAAGGCAGGGTGTTGGATGGCTACACCTTC.

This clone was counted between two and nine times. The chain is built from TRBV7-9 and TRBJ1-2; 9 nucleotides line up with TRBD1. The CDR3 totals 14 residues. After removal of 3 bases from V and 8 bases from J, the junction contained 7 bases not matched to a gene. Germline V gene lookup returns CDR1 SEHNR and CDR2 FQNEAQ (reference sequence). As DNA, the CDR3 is TGTGCCAGCAGCTTCGGGACAGGGTCCGTCGGCTACACCTTC. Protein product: CASSFGTGSVGYTF.

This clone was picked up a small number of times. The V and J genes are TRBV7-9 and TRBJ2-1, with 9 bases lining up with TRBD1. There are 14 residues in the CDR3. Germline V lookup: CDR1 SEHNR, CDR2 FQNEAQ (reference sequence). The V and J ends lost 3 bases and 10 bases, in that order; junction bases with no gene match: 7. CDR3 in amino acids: CASSFGQGYWEQFF. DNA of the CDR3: TGTGCCAGCAGCTTCGGACAGGGGTATTGGGAGCAGTTCTTC.

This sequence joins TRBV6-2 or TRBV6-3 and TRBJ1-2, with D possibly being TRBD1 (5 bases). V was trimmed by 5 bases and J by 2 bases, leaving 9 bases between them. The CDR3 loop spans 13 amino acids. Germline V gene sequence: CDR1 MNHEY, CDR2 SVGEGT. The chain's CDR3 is CASSRAGNYGYTF. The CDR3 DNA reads TGTGCCAGCAGTCGCGCAGGGAACTATGGCTACACCTTC.

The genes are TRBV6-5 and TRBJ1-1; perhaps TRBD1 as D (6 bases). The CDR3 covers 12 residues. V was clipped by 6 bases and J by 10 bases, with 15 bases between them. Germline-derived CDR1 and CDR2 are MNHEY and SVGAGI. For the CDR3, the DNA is TGTGCCAGCAGGTTCGAACAGGGTTTAGCTTTCTTT. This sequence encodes CASRFEQGLAFF.